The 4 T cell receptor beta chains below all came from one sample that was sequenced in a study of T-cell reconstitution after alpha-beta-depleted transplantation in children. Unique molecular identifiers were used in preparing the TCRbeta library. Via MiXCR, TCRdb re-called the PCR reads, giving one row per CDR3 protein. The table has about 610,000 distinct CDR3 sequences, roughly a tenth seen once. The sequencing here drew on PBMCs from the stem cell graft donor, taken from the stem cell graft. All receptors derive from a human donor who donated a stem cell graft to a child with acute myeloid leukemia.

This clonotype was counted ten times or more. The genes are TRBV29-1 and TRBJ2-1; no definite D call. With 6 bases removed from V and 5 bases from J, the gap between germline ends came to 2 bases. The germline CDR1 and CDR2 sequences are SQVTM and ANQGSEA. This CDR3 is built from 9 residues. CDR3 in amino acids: CSVDNEQFF. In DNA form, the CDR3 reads TGCAGCGTGGACAATGAGCAGTTCTTC.

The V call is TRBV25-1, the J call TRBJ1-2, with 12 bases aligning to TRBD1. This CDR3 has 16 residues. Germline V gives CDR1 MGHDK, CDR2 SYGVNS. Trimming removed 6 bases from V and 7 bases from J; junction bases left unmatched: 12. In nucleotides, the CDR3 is TGTGCCAGCAGGCCCCCCGGGACAGGGGGCGTGGGTGGCTACACCTTC. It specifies CASRPPGTGGVGGYTF.

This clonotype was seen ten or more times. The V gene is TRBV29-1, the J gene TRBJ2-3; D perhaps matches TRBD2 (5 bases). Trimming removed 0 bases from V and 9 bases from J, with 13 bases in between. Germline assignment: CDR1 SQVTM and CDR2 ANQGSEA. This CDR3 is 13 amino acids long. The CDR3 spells CSVEDRAAGTQYF. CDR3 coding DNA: TGCAGCGTTGAAGATCGCGCCGCGGGCACGCAGTATTTT.

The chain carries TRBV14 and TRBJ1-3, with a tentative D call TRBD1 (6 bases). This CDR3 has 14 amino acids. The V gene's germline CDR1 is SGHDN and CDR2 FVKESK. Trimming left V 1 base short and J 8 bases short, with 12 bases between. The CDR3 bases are TGTGCCAGCAGCCAAGCAGGGGCGGGAGACACCATATATTTT. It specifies CASSQAGAGDTIYF. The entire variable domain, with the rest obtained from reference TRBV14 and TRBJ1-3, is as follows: EAGVTQFPSHSVIEKGQTVTLRCDPISGHDNLYWYRRVMGKEIKFLLHFVKESKQDESGMPNNRFLAERTGGTYSTLKVQPAELEDSGVYFCASSQAGAGDTIYFGEGSWLTVV.